The subject of this entry is one T cell receptor (beta chain). The Seattle patients, enrolled during active infection, were followed longitudinally. The CDR3 contains 14 residues. Trimming removed 5 bases from V and 5 bases from J, with 16 bases in between. The germline gives CDR1 LGHDT, CDR2 YNNKEL (reference sequence). The data stem from a study of blood T cell repertoires in COVID-19. Overall study: COVID-19 samples collected from the United States, Italy and Spain covered acute and convalescent phases.

This table comes from immunoSEQ multiplex PCR, and its TCRdb copy is limited to in-frame clones, with some not included. Found here are roughly 120,000 clones, roughly 90% of them singletons; the top ten hold approximately 3.9%. This receptor was identified in a woman aged 60 to 75 with COVID-19, enrolled during active disease. Sequencing used peripheral blood. The V call is TRBV3-1 (or the pseudogene TRBV3-2), the J call TRBJ2-7, with TRBD1 as a possible D gene (5 bases). The CDR3 loop is CASSVDTDTHEQYF. The DNA of the CDR3 is TGTGCCAGCAGCGTGGACACCGATACCCACGAGCAGTACTTC.